The 11 T cell receptor beta chains reported below all come from one sample, sequenced in a study of Ad26.COV2.S vaccination and SARS-CoV-2 variants. Profiled with immunoSEQ multiplex PCR; TCRdb holds only in-frame clones, not every one. This sample has hundreds of thousands of clones; around 90% occur once, and the top ten carry about 3.9%. The sample was peripheral blood, taken after recovery from COVID-19. The receptors come from a human donor who had recovered from COVID-19.

The chain links TRBV5-1 to TRBJ2-7; the D gene is possibly TRBD2 (7 bases). Germline V gives CDR1 SGHRS, CDR2 YFSETQ. The CDR3 is made up of 15 amino acids. Deletions cut 0 bases from V and 6 bases from J, with 16 bases between. This CDR3 reads CASSLEAGASPEQYF. Written as DNA, the CDR3 is TGCGCCAGCAGCTTGGAGGCGGGGGCCTCCCCCGAGCAGTACTTC.

This chain connects TRBV4-1 to TRBJ1-2; no definite D call. This CDR3 has 15 residues. V was cut by 0 bases and J by 4 bases, with 12 bases left in between. The germline V gene has CDR1 MGHRA and CDR2 YSYEKL. As DNA, the CDR3 is TGCGCCAGCAGCCAAGAGGGCAGATCCCGCTATGGCTACACCTTC. Its protein product is CASSQEGRSRYGYTF.

V usage is TRBV5-8 and J usage is TRBJ2-3; TRBD2 matches at 9 bases. The CDR3 totals 15 residues. V was clipped by 4 bases and J by 2 bases; unmatched bases: 5. CDR1 is SGHTS and CDR2 is YDEGEE in the germline V gene. CDR3 DNA: TGTGCCAGCAGCCAGGGACTAGCCTTCACAGATACGCAGTATTTT. Protein sequence: CASSQGLAFTDTQYF.

V usage is TRBV9 and J usage is TRBJ1-5; 8 bases match TRBD1. Germline-derived CDR1 and CDR2 are SGDLS and YYNGEE. The CDR3 spans 15 residues. The V segment lost 3 bases and the J segment 0 bases; nucleotides outside the gene matches: 2. The CDR3 DNA follows: TGTGCCAGCAGCGAGACAGGGGTTAGCAATCAGCCCCAGCATTTT. This translates into CASSETGVSNQPQHF. Based on the CDR3 plus reference TRBV9 and TRBJ1-5, the full variable domain is DSGVTQTPKHLITATGQRVTLRCSPRSGDLSVYWYQQSLDQGLQFLIQYYNGEERAKGNILERFSAQQFPDLHSELNLSSLELGDSALYFCASSETGVSNQPQHFGDGTRLSIL.

The chain joins TRBV27 to TRBJ2-2; D not resolved. V shed 6 bases and J shed 0 bases, with 11 bases lying between them. The CDR3 covers 15 residues. CDR1 MNHEY and CDR2 SMNVEV come from the germline V gene (reference sequence). The CDR3 protein is CASRAGTANTGELFF. In DNA, the CDR3 is TGTGCCAGCAGAGCCGGTACAGCGAACACCGGGGAGCTGTTTTTT.

The CDR3 bases are TGTGCCAGCAGCGCAGACAGATACTCAAATGGCTACACCTTC. This codes for CASSADRYSNGYTF. V gene TRBV6-2 or TRBV6-3 combines with J gene TRBJ1-2; D may be TRBD1 (5 bases). Deletions cut 6 bases from V and 6 bases from J, with 17 bases between. CDR3 length: 14 amino acids. The germline V gene has CDR1 MNHEY and CDR2 SVGEGT.

In this sample, this clone turned up a few times. The chain is built from TRBV5-1 and TRBJ2-3; D is possibly TRBD2 (6 bases). Germline CDR1 SGHRS, CDR2 YFSETQ. The ends were cut back, 1 base at V and 6 bases at J, with 12 bases in the middle. The CDR3 runs 14 residues. The CDR3 sequence: CASSLYREEDTQYF. The CDR3 DNA reads TGCGCCAGCAGCTTGTATAGGGAGGAGGATACGCAGTATTTT.

The rearrangement links TRBV10-3 to TRBJ2-1, with D tentatively TRBD1 or TRBD2 (5 bases each). Germline V lookup: CDR1 ENHRY, CDR2 SYGVKD. The CDR3 has 15 residues. The ends were cut back, 6 bases at V and 5 bases at J, with 17 bases in the middle. CDR3 sequence reads: CAIRAGPGANNEQFF. The CDR3 bases are TGTGCCATCAGGGCTGGACCCGGGGCCAACAATGAGCAGTTCTTC.

The chain employs TRBV19 and TRBJ2-3; 9 bases match TRBD1. The CDR3 loop spans 16 amino acids. Germline CDR1 and CDR2: LNHDA and SQIVND (reference sequence). V lost 7 bases to trimming and J lost 0 bases; unmatched junction nucleotides: 8. CDR3 bases: TGTGCCAGTACCTCACAGGGGGCTTCTAGCACAGATACGCAGTATTTT. Its protein is CASTSQGASSTDTQYF. Together with reference TRBV19 and TRBJ2-3, the CDR3 gives the full variable domain: DGGITQSPKYLFRKEGQNVTLSCEQNLNHDAMYWYRQDPGQGLRLIYYSQIVNDFQKGDIAEGYSVSREKKESFPLTVTSAQKNPTAFYLCASTSQGASSTDTQYFGPGTRLTVL.

This clone was seen only once. The rearrangement links TRBV5-6 to TRBJ2-3; D may be TRBD2 (5 bases). Per the germline V gene, CDR1 is SGHDT and CDR2 is YYEEEE. The CDR3 is 13 residues long. The V gene lost 2 bases and the J gene lost 6 bases, with 10 bases spanning the gap. The DNA for the CDR3 is TGTGCCAGCAGCTTTGGCGGGTCCGATACGCAGTATTTT. It codes for CASSFGGSDTQYF.

The rearrangement links TRBV6-5 to TRBJ1-2, with a tentative D call TRBD1 (6 bases). CDR1 MNHEY and CDR2 SVGAGI come from the germline V gene. The CDR3 runs to 15 residues. V shed 5 bases and J shed 4 bases, with 17 bases lying between them. DNA of the CDR3: TGTGCCAGCAGTCCCCTCGGGACGGGGGCCTATGGCTACACCTTC. Its protein is CASSPLGTGAYGYTF.